This TCR beta chain was retrieved from a study of T cells in women clearing cervical HPV infection. The table came from immunoSEQ multiplex PCR; TCRdb's copy has only in-frame clones and leaves some out. There are about 30,000 clones in the sample, with roughly 1.5% held by the top ten. Concerning this clone itself: The CDR3 goes on 3 residues after the read ends, and that part is filled in from the germline J gene.

This CDR3 contains 14 residues. V dropped 1 base and J dropped 6; count of bases not matched to a gene: 0. Germline values: CDR1 SEHNR, CDR2 FQNEAQ (reference sequence). The chain uses TRBV7-9 and TRBJ2-7; TRBD2 matches 13 bases. The TCR originated in a woman between 18 and 69 years old with a cervical HPV16 infection that either progressed to CIN3+ or cleared (not recorded which). Sample: blood buffy coat. CDR3 sequence: CASSLGLAGGEQYF. The covered CDR3 bases are TGTGCCAGCAGCTTAGGACTAGCGGGAGGCGAG.